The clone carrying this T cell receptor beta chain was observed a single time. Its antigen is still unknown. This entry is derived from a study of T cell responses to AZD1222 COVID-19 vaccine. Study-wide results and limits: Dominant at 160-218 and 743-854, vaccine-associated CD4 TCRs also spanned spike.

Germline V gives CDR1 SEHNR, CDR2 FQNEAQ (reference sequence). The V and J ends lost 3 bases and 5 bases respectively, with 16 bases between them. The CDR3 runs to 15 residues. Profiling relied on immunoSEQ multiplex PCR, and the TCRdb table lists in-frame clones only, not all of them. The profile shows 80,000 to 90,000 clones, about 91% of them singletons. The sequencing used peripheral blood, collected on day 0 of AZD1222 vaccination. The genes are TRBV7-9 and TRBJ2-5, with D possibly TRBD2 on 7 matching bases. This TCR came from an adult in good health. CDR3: CASSLGGAGAETQYF. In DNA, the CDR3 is TGTGCCAGCAGCTTGGGGGGGGCAGGGGCCGAGACCCAGTACTTC.